This T cell receptor beta chain was sequenced during a study of cytomegalovirus exposure and HLA in healthy donors. Study conclusions and caveats: Overall, approximately 150 TCR beta chains were annotated as cytomegalovirus-associated. As a later analysis revealed, the rate of TCR association differed by HLA locus, with DRB1 most and HLA-C fewest. Some V segments, including TRBV6-2 and TRBV6-3, were excluded as indistinguishable.

PCR primers comprised 60 Vbeta and 13 Jbeta primers. Generated by immunoSEQ multiplex PCR, the TCRdb table keeps only in-frame clones and is missing some. In the table there are fewer than 150,000 clones, roughly 70% of which are singletons. Germline CDR1 is LNHDA and CDR2 is SQIVND (reference sequence). CDR3 length: 16 residues. Trimming pared 3 bases from V and 0 bases from J, leaving 11 bases between. This clone was counted a few times. What it binds is not known. The sample comprised PBMCs. This clonotype was obtained from a man in his late teens or twenties in good health and CMV-seropositive. The chain couples TRBV19 to TRBJ1-4; D uncertain. The CDR3 DNA follows: TGTGCCAGTAGTATCCCCGGCGGTACAACTAATGAAAAACTGTTTTTT. As protein: CASSIPGGTTNEKLFF.